This T cell receptor beta chain is from a study of T cells in Graves' hyperthyroidism and ophthalmopathy. Study-level points and caveats: Model predictions of ophthalmopathy came a median approximately seven months before onset. In simple terms, a model built on 13 V-J features told ophthalmopathy apart from stable hyperthyroidism.

This clonotype came up many times. Its antigen is still unknown. Exclusions: uncontrolled infection, other autoimmune disease, pregnancy, lactation. The germline V gene has CDR1 LGHDT and CDR2 YNNKEL (reference sequence). There are 13 residues in the CDR3. With 5 bases removed from V and 0 bases from J, the gap between germline ends came to 7 bases. RNA transcripts were the template for amplifying TCR beta CDR3 regions. The HTBI primer set drove a first-round RT-PCR of the TCR CDR3. TCRdb redid the calling of the multiplex PCR reads with MiXCR, one entry per CDR3 protein. The sample consists of about half a million distinct CDR3 sequences, around a fifth of them appearing once.

The TCR sequence derives from a woman aged 70-85 years with Graves' ophthalmopathy. The chain employs TRBV3-1 and TRBJ1-1; no clear D gene. Material: blood. The DNA for the CDR3 is TGTGCCAGCAGCTACGAAGTGAACACTGAAGCTTTCTTT. Translation gives CASSYEVNTEAFF.